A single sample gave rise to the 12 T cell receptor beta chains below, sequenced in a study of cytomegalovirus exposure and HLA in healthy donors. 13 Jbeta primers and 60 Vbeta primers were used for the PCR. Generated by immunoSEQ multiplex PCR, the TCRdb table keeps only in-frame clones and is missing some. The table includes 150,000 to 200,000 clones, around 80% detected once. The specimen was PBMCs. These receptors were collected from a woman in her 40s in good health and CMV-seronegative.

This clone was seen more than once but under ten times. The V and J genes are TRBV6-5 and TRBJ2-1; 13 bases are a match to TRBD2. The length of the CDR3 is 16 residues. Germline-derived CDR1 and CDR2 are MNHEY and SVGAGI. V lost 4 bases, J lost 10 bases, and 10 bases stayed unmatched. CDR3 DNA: TGTGCCAGCAGTTCCCCCGGGACTAGCGGGATTGGAGAGCAGTTCTTC. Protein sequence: CASSSPGTSGIGEQFF.

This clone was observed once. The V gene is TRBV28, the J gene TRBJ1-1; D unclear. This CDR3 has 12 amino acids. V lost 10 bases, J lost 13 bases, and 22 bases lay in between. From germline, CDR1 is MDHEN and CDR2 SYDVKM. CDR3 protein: CATVPTRGFGFF. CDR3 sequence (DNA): TGTGCCACCGTCCCCACCCGAGGGTTTGGTTTCTTT.

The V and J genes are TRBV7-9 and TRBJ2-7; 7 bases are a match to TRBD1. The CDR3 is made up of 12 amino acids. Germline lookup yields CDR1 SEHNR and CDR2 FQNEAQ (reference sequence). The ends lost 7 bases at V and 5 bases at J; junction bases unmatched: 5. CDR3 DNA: TGTGCCAGCAACAACAGGGGCGACGAGCAGTACTTC. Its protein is CASNNRGDEQYF.

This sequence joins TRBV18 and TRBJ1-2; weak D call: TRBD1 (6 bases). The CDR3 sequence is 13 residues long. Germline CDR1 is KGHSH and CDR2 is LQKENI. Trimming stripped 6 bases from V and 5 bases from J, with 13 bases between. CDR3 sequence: CASSRTEGYGYTF. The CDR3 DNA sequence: TGTGCCAGCTCCCGGACAGAAGGGTATGGCTACACCTTC.

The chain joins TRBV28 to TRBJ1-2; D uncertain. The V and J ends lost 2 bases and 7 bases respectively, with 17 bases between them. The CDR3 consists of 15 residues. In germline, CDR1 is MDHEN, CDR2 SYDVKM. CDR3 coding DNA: TGTGCCAGCAGTTTAAGGTCAGATGGTGGCGGTGGCTACACCTTC. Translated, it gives CASSLRSDGGGGYTF.

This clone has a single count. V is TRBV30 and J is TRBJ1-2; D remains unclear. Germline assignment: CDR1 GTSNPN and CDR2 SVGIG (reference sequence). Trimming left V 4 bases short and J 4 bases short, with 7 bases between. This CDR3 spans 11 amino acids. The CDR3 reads CAWTVSYGYTF. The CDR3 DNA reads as TGTGCCTGGACAGTTTCCTATGGCTACACCTTC.

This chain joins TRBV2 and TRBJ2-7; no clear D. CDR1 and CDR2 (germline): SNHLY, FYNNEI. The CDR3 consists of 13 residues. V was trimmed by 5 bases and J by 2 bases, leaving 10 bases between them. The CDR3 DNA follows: TGTGCCAGCAGTTTCTCCGTCCCCTACGAGCAGTACTTC. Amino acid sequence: CASSFSVPYEQYF.

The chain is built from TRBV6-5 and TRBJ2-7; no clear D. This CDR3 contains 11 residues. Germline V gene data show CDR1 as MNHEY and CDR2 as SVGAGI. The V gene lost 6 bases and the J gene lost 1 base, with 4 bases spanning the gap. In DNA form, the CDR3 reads TGTGCCAGCAGGAGTTCCTACGAGCAGTACTTC. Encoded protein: CASRSSYEQYF.

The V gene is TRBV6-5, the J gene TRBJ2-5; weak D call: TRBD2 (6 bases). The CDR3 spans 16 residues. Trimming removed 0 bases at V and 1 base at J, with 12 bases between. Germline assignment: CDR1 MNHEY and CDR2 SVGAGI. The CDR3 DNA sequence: TGTGCCAGCAGTTACTCTAGGGGAGCGGGCCAAGAGACCCAGTACTTC. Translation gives CASSYSRGAGQETQYF.

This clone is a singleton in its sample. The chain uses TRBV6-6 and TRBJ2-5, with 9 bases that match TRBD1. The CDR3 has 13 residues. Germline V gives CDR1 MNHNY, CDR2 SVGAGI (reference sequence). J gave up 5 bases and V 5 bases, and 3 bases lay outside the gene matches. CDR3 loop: CASSTGGGETQYF. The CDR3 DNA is TGTGCCAGCAGTACAGGGGGCGGTGAGACCCAGTACTTC.

CDR3 amino acids: CASSFWGGNNEQFF. CDR3 DNA sequence: TGTGCCAGCAGCTTTTGGGGCGGAAACAATGAGCAGTTCTTC. The chain couples TRBV11-2 to TRBJ2-1; tentatively, D is TRBD1 (5 bases). This CDR3 is 14 amino acids long. V was clipped by 3 bases and J by 5 bases, with 11 bases between them. Germline V gene lookup returns CDR1 SGHAT and CDR2 FQNNGV.

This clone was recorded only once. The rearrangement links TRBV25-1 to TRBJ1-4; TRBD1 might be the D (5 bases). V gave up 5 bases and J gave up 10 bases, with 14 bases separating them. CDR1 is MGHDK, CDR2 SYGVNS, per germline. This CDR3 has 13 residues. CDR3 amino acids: CASSTGRGGKLFF. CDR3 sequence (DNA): TGTGCCAGCAGTACGGGGAGGGGCGGAAAACTGTTTTTT.